The 28 T cell receptor beta chains in this list originate from one sample, sequenced in a study of T cells after yellow fever vaccination. TCRdb re-derived calls from the 5' RACE reads in MiXCR, one entry per CDR3 protein. The top ten clones hold about 0.85% of a sample with about 240,000 distinct CDR3 sequences, 6.9% of them seen once. Sequences were derived from CD4+ T cells sorted from PBMCs, sampled 15 days after the yellow fever booster vaccination. These receptors were obtained from a man aged 30-40 years who received the YFV17D yellow fever vaccine.

This clonotype was seen repeatedly, ten times or more. The chain joins TRBV5-1 to TRBJ2-3; no definite D call. The germline gives CDR1 SGHRS, CDR2 YFSETQ. The CDR3 is 14 residues long. Trimming took off 4 bases at V and 4 bases at J, with 13 bases between the two ends. Written as DNA, the CDR3 is TGCGCCAGCAGCGCCCGTGGTGTCGCAGATACGCAGTATTTT. Translated: CASSARGVADTQYF.

This clonotype turned up a few times. The chain uses TRBV19 and TRBJ2-1; D might be TRBD2 (6 bases). The CDR3 is 15 residues long. Germline V gives CDR1 LNHDA, CDR2 SQIVND (reference sequence). The V gene lost 1 base and the J gene lost 7 bases, with 14 bases spanning the gap. CDR3 sequence reads: CASSIGGEAFNEQFF. In nucleotides, the CDR3 is TGTGCCAGTAGTATAGGAGGGGAGGCCTTTAATGAGCAGTTCTTC.

There are many counts of this clonotype. The chain is built from TRBV12-3 or TRBV12-4 and TRBJ1-4; D may be TRBD1 (5 bases). The V end was cut by 1 base, the J end by 5 bases, with 20 bases between. The CDR3 runs to 18 residues. The CDR3 is CASSLVAAGLGLNEKLFF. The CDR3 DNA is TGTGCCAGCAGTTTAGTAGCGGCAGGGTTGGGCCTAAATGAAAAACTGTTTTTT.

This clonotype came up a few times. J is TRBJ1-5 and V is TRBV4-2, with TRBD1 matching 7 bases. In germline, CDR1 is LGHNA, CDR2 YNFKEQ. J was trimmed by 3 bases and V by 0 bases; bases with no gene match: 5. The CDR3 is 16 amino acids. CDR3 protein: CASSQEPDRDNQPQHF. The CDR3 DNA reads TGTGCCAGCAGCCAAGAACCTGACAGGGACAATCAGCCCCAGCATTTT.

About this clonotype: This may come from a read error, since a much larger clone is one base off. V and J are TRBV2 and TRBJ2-7; 8 bases agree with TRBD2. After removal of 7 bases from V and 2 bases from J, the junction contained 10 bases not matched to a gene. Per the germline V gene, CDR1 is SNHLY and CDR2 is FYNNEI. This CDR3 spans 15 amino acids. Written as DNA, the CDR3 is TGTGCCAGCAACCTACTAGCGGCGATCACCTACGAGCAGTACTTC. Protein product: CASNLLAAITYEQYF.

J is TRBJ2-3 and V is TRBV2, with D possibly being TRBD2 (5 bases). Germline loops: CDR1 SNHLY, CDR2 FYNNEI. CDR3 length equals 15 residues. Trimming took off 4 bases at V and 0 bases at J, with 11 bases between the two ends. CDR3 protein: CASSGAVTSTDTQYF. CDR3 nucleotides: TGTGCCAGCAGTGGAGCGGTGACTAGCACAGATACGCAGTATTTT.

This clonotype was counted at least ten times. The chain combines TRBV28 with TRBJ2-5; D is possibly TRBD2 (6 bases). V lost 5 bases to trimming and J lost 1 base, with 14 bases between them. CDR3 size: 15 residues. Germline CDR1 is MDHEN and CDR2 is SYDVKM. CDR3 sequence reads: CASSPTRGFQETQYF. As DNA, the CDR3 is TGTGCCAGCAGTCCCACCCGGGGGTTCCAAGAGACCCAGTACTTC.

The gene calls are TRBV5-1 and TRBJ1-1; D is uncertain. Germline CDR1 SGHRS, CDR2 YFSETQ. The CDR3 sequence is 13 residues long. V lost 2 bases and J 5 bases, leaving 10 bases between the germline ends. The CDR3 nucleotides are TGCGCCAGCAGCTTCGACGGGAGGACTGAAGCTTTCTTT. Translating gives CASSFDGRTEAFF.

DNA of the CDR3: TGTGCCAGCAGCCAAGGTTTGGTAGCGGGAGCAGGAGAGACCCAGTACTTC. It yields the protein CASSQGLVAGAGETQYF. The chain uses TRBV14 and TRBJ2-5; TRBD2 aligns across 9 bases. Germline V gives CDR1 SGHDN, CDR2 FVKESK. V lost 1 base, J lost 4 bases, and 10 bases stayed unmatched. The CDR3 has 17 amino acids.

This clonotype was seen more than once but under ten times. This chain links TRBV7-2 with TRBJ2-7; D call uncertain. From germline, CDR1 is SGHTA and CDR2 FQGNSA. CDR3 size: 13 residues. V lost 2 bases and J 6 bases, leaving 11 bases between the germline ends. The chain's CDR3 is CASSLFPAVEQYF. CDR3 bases: TGTGCCAGCAGCTTATTTCCGGCCGTCGAGCAGTACTTC.

This clonotype was seen repeatedly, ten times or more. This chain connects TRBV6-5 to TRBJ2-3, with D tentatively TRBD1 (6 bases). The CDR3 is 14 amino acids. Germline V CDR1 and CDR2: MNHEY, SVGAGI. Trimming took off 7 bases at V and 0 bases at J, with 11 bases between the two ends. This CDR3 is CASKVGASTDTQYF. CDR3 sequence (DNA): TGTGCCAGCAAGGTGGGGGCTAGCACAGATACGCAGTATTTT.

The chain combines TRBV5-5 with TRBJ1-5; 8 nucleotides line up with TRBD1. With V trimmed by 4 bases and J by 2 bases, 11 bases remained unmatched. This CDR3 region has 17 residues. The germline CDR1 and CDR2 sequences are SGHKS and YYEKEE (reference sequence). The CDR3 spells CASSKDRVAERNQPQHF. DNA of the CDR3: TGTGCCAGCAGCAAGGACAGGGTGGCGGAACGCAATCAGCCCCAGCATTTT.

This clonotype showed up many times. The chain combines TRBV4-3 with TRBJ1-5; D possibly corresponds to TRBD1 (6 bases). The V gene lost 0 bases and the J gene lost 0 bases, with 18 bases spanning the gap. This CDR3 region has 19 residues. In germline, CDR1 is LGHNA, CDR2 YSLEER. CDR3 loop: CASSQDPPAGTNSNQPQHF. The CDR3 nucleotides read TGCGCCAGCAGCCAAGACCCTCCAGCCGGGACAAATAGCAATCAGCCCCAGCATTTT.

J is TRBJ2-5 and V is TRBV5-1, with D perhaps TRBD1 (6 bases). The ends were cut back, 3 bases at V and 7 bases at J, with 16 bases in the middle. This CDR3 has 14 residues. From germline, CDR1 is SGHRS and CDR2 YFSETQ. DNA of the CDR3: TGCGCCAGCAGCTCACAACAGGGTGACGGGACCCAGTACTTC. It codes for CASSSQQGDGTQYF.

The V call is TRBV20-1, the J call TRBJ1-1, with D possibly matching TRBD1 (6 bases). CDR3 size: 15 residues. Trimming shortened V by 1 base and J by 1 base, and 13 bases separated the two germline ends. Germline V lookup: CDR1 DFQATT, CDR2 SNEGSKA (reference sequence). The CDR3 DNA is TGCAGTGCTAGAGTATGGGGGGCGGGGAACACTGAAGCTTTCTTT. Translating it yields CSARVWGAGNTEAFF.

This clonotype was counted only a few times. The V gene is TRBV5-8, the J gene TRBJ2-1; TRBD2 agrees at 9 bases. The V segment lost 0 bases and the J segment 8 bases; nucleotides outside the gene matches: 3. This CDR3 contains 14 residues. The germline V gene has CDR1 SGHTS and CDR2 YDEGEE. The CDR3 nucleotides are TGTGCCAGCAGCTTGGGACTAGCGGTGCATGAGCAGTTCTTC. Amino acids: CASSLGLAVHEQFF.

This clonotype turned up a few times. The chain links TRBV7-8 to TRBJ2-1; a weak D match, TRBD2 (5 bases). This CDR3 has 17 residues. The germline gives CDR1 SGHVS, CDR2 FQNEAQ. The germline V and J ends were trimmed by 4 bases and 7 bases, with 23 bases remaining between them. CDR3 bases: TGTGCCAGCAGCTCTAGACGGACTCAGATCTCGGTGAATGAGCAGTTCTTC. This encodes CASSSRRTQISVNEQFF.

The chain links TRBV6-6 to TRBJ2-3, with D possibly matching TRBD2 (6 bases). Germline V lookup: CDR1 MNHNY, CDR2 SVGAGI (reference sequence). The CDR3 has 12 residues. Trimming pared 11 bases from V and 0 bases from J, leaving 9 bases between. This CDR3 is CAGGSSTDTQYF. The CDR3 nucleotides are TGTGCCGGGGGGTCTAGCACAGATACGCAGTATTTT.

The chain joins TRBV3-1 to TRBJ2-1; 11 bases line up with TRBD2. The ends lost 3 bases at V and 7 bases at J; junction bases unmatched: 11. The CDR3 is made up of 17 amino acids. Germline V gene data show CDR1 as LGHDT and CDR2 as YNNKEL (reference sequence). CDR3 sequence reads: CASSQTLAGGHFNEQFF. CDR3 coding DNA: TGTGCCAGCAGCCAGACGTTAGCGGGAGGGCATTTTAATGAGCAGTTCTTC.

The chain combines TRBV7-9 with TRBJ2-7; D unclear. Per germline, CDR1 SEHNR and CDR2 FQNEAQ (reference sequence). Trimming stripped 4 bases from V and 2 bases from J, with 9 bases between. This CDR3 is 13 amino acids long. In DNA form, the CDR3 reads TGTGCCAGCAGCTCATATCCGACCTACGAGCAGTACTTC. Encoded protein: CASSSYPTYEQYF.

This chain's CDR3 is CASSWGLAGESEQFF. The DNA of the CDR3 is TGTGCCAGCAGCTGGGGACTAGCGGGAGAATCCGAGCAGTTCTTC. The chain has TRBV7-2 and TRBJ2-1; the match to TRBD2 covers 14 bases. The V gene end was trimmed by 4 bases and the J gene end by 10 bases; junction bases not matched to a gene: 6. Germline assignment: CDR1 SGHTA and CDR2 FQGNSA. The CDR3 has 15 residues.

The rearrangement uses TRBV29-1 and TRBJ1-3, with a possible D match to TRBD1 (5 bases). V gave up 3 bases and J gave up 8 bases, with 11 bases separating them. Germline values: CDR1 SQVTM, CDR2 ANQGSEA. This CDR3 comprises 12 residues. The CDR3 DNA follows: TGCAGCGTTGAGGGGCCTCGGGACACCATATATTTT. Translation: CSVEGPRDTIYF.

This clonotype was picked up a small number of times. This chain links TRBV7-9 with TRBJ2-1; a possible D gene is TRBD1 (5 bases). V was trimmed by 4 bases and J by 6 bases, leaving 16 bases between them. CDR1 and CDR2 (germline): SEHNR, FQNEAQ (reference sequence). The CDR3 sequence is 15 residues long. DNA for the CDR3: TGTGCCAGCAGCTCCCGGACACCCCTGGCCAATGAGCAGTTCTTC. Translated, it gives CASSSRTPLANEQFF.

Many counts were recorded for this clonotype. The rearrangement uses TRBV7-2 and TRBJ2-5; possible D gene TRBD1, 8 bases. The CDR3 is 13 residues long. Trimming pared 7 bases from V and 4 bases from J, leaving 13 bases between. Germline V gene lookup returns CDR1 SGHTA and CDR2 FQGNSA. CDR3 residues: CASNRGGAETQYF. CDR3 DNA: TGTGCCAGCAACAGGGGGGGGGCAGAGACCCAGTACTTC.

The chain has TRBV28 and TRBJ2-7, with 14 positions matching TRBD2. Germline lookup yields CDR1 MDHEN and CDR2 SYDVKM. CDR3 length: 16 amino acids. V shed 5 bases, J shed 0 bases, and the junction held 3 bases outside the gene matches. Here the CDR3 DNA reads TGTGCCAGCAGTCCGGGACTAGCGGGAGCCTCCTACGAGCAGTACTTC. Encoded protein: CASSPGLAGASYEQYF.

The chain is built from TRBV20-1 and TRBJ2-3, with 8 bases identical to TRBD2. Germline values: CDR1 DFQATT, CDR2 SNEGSKA (reference sequence). With 3 bases clipped from V and 5 bases from J, the junction kept 7 bases outside the gene matches. The CDR3 is 14 residues long. The CDR3 region has the DNA TGCAGTGCTAGTCTTTCTAGCGGGCTAGATACGCAGTATTTT. It translates to CSASLSSGLDTQYF.

This clonotype was found a few times. The genes are TRBV5-5 and TRBJ1-5; D gene ambiguous. V shed 2 bases and J shed 3 bases, with 6 bases lying between them. Germline CDR1 and CDR2: SGHKS and YYEKEE (reference sequence). This CDR3 is 13 amino acids long. The DNA of the CDR3 is TGTGCCAGCAGCTTCAACAACAATCAGCCCCAGCATTTT. Translation: CASSFNNNQPQHF. Based on the CDR3 plus reference TRBV5-5 and TRBJ1-5, the full variable domain is DAGVTQSPTHLIKTRGQQVTLRCSPISGHKSVSWYQQVLGQGPQFIFQYYEKEERGRGNFPDRFSARQFPNYSSELNVNALLLGDSALYLCASSFNNNQPQHFGDGTRLSIL.

This clonotype occurred a few times. The J gene is TRBJ2-1, the V gene TRBV27, with 8 positions matching TRBD1. V shed 5 bases and J 4 bases; nucleotides not matched to a gene: 4. Germline CDR1 reads MNHEY; CDR2 reads SMNVEV (reference sequence). The CDR3 consists of 14 residues. In DNA, the CDR3 is TGTGCCAGCAGTGCGGACAGGGTTTACAATGAGCAGTTCTTC. Amino acid sequence: CASSADRVYNEQFF.